This T cell receptor (beta chain) stems from a study of T cells in Graves' hyperthyroidism and ophthalmopathy. Notes on the study in general: Ophthalmopathy cases were set apart from stable hyperthyroidism by a 13 V-J model.

Authors of the study amplified TCR beta CDR3 regions from RNA transcripts. Initially, a first-round RT-PCR of the TCR CDR3 employed the HTBI primer set. Each CDR3 protein is one row after TCRdb ran MiXCR on the multiplex PCR reads. The sample consists of about 480,000 distinct CDR3 sequences, 22% of them appearing once. Per germline, CDR1 MDHEN and CDR2 SYDVKM. V dropped 3 bases and J dropped 2 bases, with 14 bases sitting between them. The CDR3 runs 16 residues. With duration under 3 months, ophthalmopathy was active: Clinical Activity Score at least 3, NOSPECS at least 4. Exclusion criteria comprised uncontrolled infection, other autoimmune disease, pregnancy or lactation. Diagnoses rested on clinical symptoms, serum thyroxine and TRAb, thyroid ultrasound and orbital computed tomography. There are many counts of this clonotype. What it recognizes is unknown.

The clonotype originates from an older woman with Graves' ophthalmopathy. The gene calls are TRBV28 and TRBJ1-3; D perhaps matches TRBD1 (5 bases). The sequencing input was blood. The CDR3: CASSFGPGGTGNTIYF. The CDR3 region has the DNA TGTGCCAGCAGTTTTGGACCGGGGGGGACTGGAAACACCATATATTTT.